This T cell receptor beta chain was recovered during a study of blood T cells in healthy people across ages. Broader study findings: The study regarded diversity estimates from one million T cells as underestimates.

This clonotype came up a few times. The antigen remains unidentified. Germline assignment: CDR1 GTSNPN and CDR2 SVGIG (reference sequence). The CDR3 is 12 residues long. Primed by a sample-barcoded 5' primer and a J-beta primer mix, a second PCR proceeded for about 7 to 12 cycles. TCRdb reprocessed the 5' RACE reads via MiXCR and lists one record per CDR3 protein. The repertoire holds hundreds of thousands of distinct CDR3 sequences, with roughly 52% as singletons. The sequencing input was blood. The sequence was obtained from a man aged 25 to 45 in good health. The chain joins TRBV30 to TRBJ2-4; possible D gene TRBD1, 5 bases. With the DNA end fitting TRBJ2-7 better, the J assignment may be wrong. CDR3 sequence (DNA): TGTGCCTGGAGTGTACCCAGGGACGAGCAGTACTTC. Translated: CAWSVPRDEQYF.